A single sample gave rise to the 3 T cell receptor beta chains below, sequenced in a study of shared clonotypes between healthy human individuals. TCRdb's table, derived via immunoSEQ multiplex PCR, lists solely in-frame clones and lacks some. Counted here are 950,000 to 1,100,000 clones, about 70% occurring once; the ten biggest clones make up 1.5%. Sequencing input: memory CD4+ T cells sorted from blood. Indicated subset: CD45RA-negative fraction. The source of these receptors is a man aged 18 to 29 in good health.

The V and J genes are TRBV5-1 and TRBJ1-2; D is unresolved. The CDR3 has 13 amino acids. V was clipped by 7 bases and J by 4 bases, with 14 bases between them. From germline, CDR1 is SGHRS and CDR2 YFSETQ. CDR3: CASDNPEGYGYTF. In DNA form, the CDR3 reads TGCGCCAGCGATAACCCGGAGGGCTATGGCTACACCTTC.

The CDR3 loop reads CASSGADTEAFF. The CDR3 DNA reads as TGTGCCAGCAGTGGTGCGGACACTGAAGCTTTCTTT. The V call is TRBV2, the J call TRBJ1-1, with D unresolved. Germline loops: CDR1 SNHLY, CDR2 FYNNEI. This CDR3 comprises 12 residues. The germline V and J ends were trimmed by 4 bases and 3 bases, with 6 bases remaining between them.

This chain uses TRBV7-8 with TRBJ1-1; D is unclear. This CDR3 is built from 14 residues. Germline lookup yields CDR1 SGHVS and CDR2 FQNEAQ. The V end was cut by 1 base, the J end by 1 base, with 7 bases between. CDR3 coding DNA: TGTGCCAGCAGCTTAGGCAGGCCGAACACTGAAGCTTTCTTT. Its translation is CASSLGRPNTEAFF.